The next 8 T cell receptor beta chains were all read from a single sample in a study of Graves' ophthalmopathy and Graves' hyperthyroidism. Amplified TCR beta CDR3 regions were obtained using RNA transcripts as template. Following a first-round RT-PCR that used HTBI primers, a second-round multiplex PCR was carried out. In TCRdb, the multiplex PCR reads were re-called with MiXCR into one record per CDR3 protein. The table has about 700,000 distinct CDR3 sequences, approximately 39% seen once; the top ten hold 3% to 3.5%. Material for sequencing was peripheral blood. The receptors here all came from an adult man with Graves' ophthalmopathy.

The genes are TRBV10-3 and TRBJ2-5, with TRBD1 as a possible D gene (5 bases). This CDR3 has 15 amino acids. Trimming removed 8 bases at V and 5 bases at J, with 21 bases between. Germline V gene data show CDR1 as ENHRY and CDR2 as SYGVKD. The CDR3 DNA is TGTGCCATCGGTCGGGCAGGGCATGTTGGCGAGACCCAGTACTTC. Amino acid sequence: CAIGRAGHVGETQYF.

The V and J genes are TRBV2 and TRBJ2-7; D might be TRBD2 (5 bases). The germline V gene encodes CDR1 SNHLY and CDR2 FYNNEI. The V end was cut by 10 bases, the J end by 1 base, with 17 bases between. This CDR3 is built from 14 residues. The CDR3 DNA reads TGTGCCATCGAGGGAGCGGAGCTATCCTACGAGCAGTACTTC. It encodes CAIEGAELSYEQYF.

The chain carries TRBV25-1 and TRBJ1-2, with 10 nucleotides matching TRBD1. Unmatched junction bases numbered 11, after V lost 3 bases and J lost 4 bases. The CDR3 totals 17 residues. Germline assignment: CDR1 MGHDK and CDR2 SYGVNS. In DNA form, the CDR3 reads TGTGCCAGCAGTGACCCCGGGACAGGGGTGGACTTCTATGGCTACACCTTC. Amino acid sequence: CASSDPGTGVDFYGYTF.

This clonotype turned up a few times. This chain uses TRBV24-1 with TRBJ2-3; 8 positions match TRBD2. The CDR3 is 16 residues long. V shed 3 bases, J shed 0 bases, and the junction held 4 bases outside the gene matches. Per germline, CDR1 KGHDR and CDR2 SFDVKD. The CDR3 DNA is TGTGCCACCAGTGATAGAATAGCGGGGAGCACAGATACGCAGTATTTT. This encodes CATSDRIAGSTDTQYF.

The rearrangement joins TRBV6-5 to TRBJ2-7; the D gene is possibly TRBD2 (6 bases). Per the germline V gene, CDR1 is MNHEY and CDR2 is SVGAGI. There are 15 residues in the CDR3. Trimming shortened V by 5 bases and J by 5 bases, and 19 bases separated the two germline ends. The CDR3 protein is CASSIRTDGLNEQYF. CDR3 in DNA: TGTGCCAGCAGTATTAGGACGGACGGACTAAACGAGCAGTACTTC.

This chain joins TRBV4-1 and TRBJ1-5; tentatively, D is TRBD1 (5 bases). The V gene's germline CDR1 is MGHRA and CDR2 YSYEKL. V lost 0 bases and J 5 bases, leaving 14 bases between the germline ends. The CDR3 runs to 16 residues. The CDR3 sequence: CASSQEWTNIHQPQHF. The CDR3 nucleotides are TGCGCCAGCAGCCAAGAGTGGACAAATATTCATCAGCCCCAGCATTTT.

As concerns this clonotype: This may stem from a read error, because a much larger clone lies one nucleotide away. The rearrangement joins TRBV10-3 to TRBJ2-7; TRBD1 aligns across 9 bases. Germline loops: CDR1 ENHRY, CDR2 SYGVKD. Trimming at V came to 10 bases and at J to 0 bases, leaving 7 bases not matched to a gene. This CDR3 is 14 amino acids long. CDR3 residues: CASIGQGSSYEQYF. The DNA of the CDR3 is TGTGCCAGCATTGGACAGGGGAGCTCCTACGAGCAGTACTTC.

The rearrangement links TRBV9 to TRBJ1-2; D possibly corresponds to TRBD1 (5 bases). The CDR3 loop spans 14 amino acids. The germline V and J ends were trimmed by 3 bases and 12 bases, with 21 bases remaining between them. CDR1 and CDR2 from the germline V gene are SGDLS and YYNGEE. The chain's CDR3 is CASSDLGPNSGNTF. CDR3 nucleotides: TGTGCCAGCAGCGACTTGGGACCCAACTCTGGAAACACCTTC.